This TCR beta chain stems from a study of blood T cell repertoires in COVID-19. The trim removed 2 bases at V and 9 bases at J, leaving 6 bases unmatched. The V gene's germline CDR1 is KGHDR and CDR2 SFDVKD. This CDR3 is 14 amino acids long. A Seattle source enrolled patients during active infection and followed them longitudinally. Data came from immunoSEQ multiplex PCR; TCRdb stores just in-frame clones and leaves some out. Among roughly 150,000 clones listed, about 85% were seen once. The chain has TRBV24-1 and TRBJ2-1; TRBD2 agrees at 7 bases. This receptor was identified in a man at least 80 years old with COVID-19, enrolled during active disease. The sample consisted of peripheral blood. In DNA, the CDR3 is TGTGCCACCAGTGATTCGTTCGGGGGGACTGAGCAGTTCTTC. Its translation: CATSDSFGGTEQFF.